This TCR beta chain emerged from a study of Graves' ophthalmopathy and Graves' hyperthyroidism. Overall study findings and caveats: Blood contained most expanded thyroid clonotypes exceeding 0.001 frequency.

V lost 3 bases and J lost 7, with 12 bases in between. Germline-derived CDR1 and CDR2 are KGHSH and LQKENI. The CDR3 is 13 residues long. The authors diagnosed from clinical symptoms, serum thyroxine, TRAb, thyroid ultrasound and orbital computed tomography. Fresh peripheral blood, about 10 ml, was the PBMC source. Regarding this clonotype: The antigen is undetermined.

The authors amplified TCR beta CDR3 regions, and they did so from RNA transcripts for repertoire sequencing. The first-round RT-PCR employed HTBI primers together with the Qiagen OneStep RT-PCR kit. A multiplex PCR was then performed as the second round. TCRdb itself ran the multiplex PCR reads through MiXCR, one entry per CDR3 protein. This repertoire shows roughly 160,000 distinct CDR3 sequences, less than 45% found once; its top ten account for under 6.5%. The chain uses TRBV18 and TRBJ1-1; a weak D match, TRBD1 (6 bases). The specimen sequenced was peripheral blood. This TCR was recovered from a woman aged 40 to 50 with Graves' ophthalmopathy. The CDR3 sequence is CASSPVQGGEAFF. For the CDR3, the DNA is TGTGCCAGCTCACCGGTACAGGGTGGTGAAGCTTTCTTT.